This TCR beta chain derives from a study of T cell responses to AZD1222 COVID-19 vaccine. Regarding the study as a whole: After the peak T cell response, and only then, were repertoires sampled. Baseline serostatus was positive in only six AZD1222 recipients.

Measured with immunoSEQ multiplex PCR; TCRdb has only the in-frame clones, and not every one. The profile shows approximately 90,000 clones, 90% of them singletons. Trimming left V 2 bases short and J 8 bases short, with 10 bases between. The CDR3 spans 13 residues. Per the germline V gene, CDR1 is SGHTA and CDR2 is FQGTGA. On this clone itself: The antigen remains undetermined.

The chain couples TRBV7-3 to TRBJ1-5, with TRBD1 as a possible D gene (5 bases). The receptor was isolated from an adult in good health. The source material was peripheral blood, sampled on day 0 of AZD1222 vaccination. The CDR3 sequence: CASSLYGGEPQHF. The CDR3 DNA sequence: TGTGCCAGCAGCTTATACGGAGGGGAGCCCCAGCATTTT.